This passage covers 5 T cell receptor beta chains from one sample sequenced in a study of blood T cell repertoires in COVID-19 (dated by TCRdb to the early 2020s). The receptor library was made with the immunoSEQ multiplex PCR assay. TCRdb holds this immuneACCESS table with in-frame rearrangements only. Some clones are missing; in checked studies, unresolved V genes explain under half, and the rest has no known cause. This sample holds around 180,000 clones; 70% to 90% were observed only once. Clones ranked in the top ten supply 2% to 3% of the sample. Sequencing used peripheral blood. The receptors originated from a man aged 35-49 years with active or convalescent COVID-19.

The rearrangement links TRBV10-3 to TRBJ2-3, with a tentative D call TRBD2 (6 bases). Trimming stripped 11 bases from V and 0 bases from J, with 18 bases between. There are 15 residues in the CDR3. CDR1 and CDR2 (germline): ENHRY, SYGVKD. The CDR3 spells CAVSSGTASTDTQYF. As DNA, the CDR3 is TGTGCCGTATCTTCTGGGACTGCTAGCACAGATACGCAGTATTTT.

The rearrangement uses TRBV5-1 and TRBJ1-1; 7 bases map to TRBD1. CDR3 length equals 15 residues. CDR1 is SGHRS, CDR2 YFSETQ, per germline. V shed 1 base, J shed 4 bases, and the junction held 7 bases outside the gene matches. The CDR3 loop reads CASSLKGAQGTEAFF. The CDR3 DNA reads as TGCGCCAGCAGCTTGAAGGGGGCGCAGGGCACTGAAGCTTTCTTT.

This clone showed up just a few times. This chain links TRBV3-1 (or the pseudogene TRBV3-2) with TRBJ1-4, with D perhaps TRBD1 (6 bases). With 4 bases removed from V and 8 bases from J, the gap between germline ends came to 14 bases. Germline V CDR1 and CDR2: LGHDT, YNNKEL (reference sequence). This CDR3 contains 14 residues. The CDR3 bases are TGTGCCAGCAGCCTCAGGGGAAGTCTCGAAAAACTGTTTTTT. Residues: CASSLRGSLEKLFF.

This clone was seen more than once but under ten times. This chain connects TRBV2 to TRBJ1-2, with 12 bases identical to TRBD1. This CDR3 is 15 amino acids long. Losses at the gene ends were 3 bases for V and 2 bases for J; bases not matched to a gene: 1. Germline CDR1 is SNHLY and CDR2 is FYNNEI. The CDR3 DNA reads TGTGCCAGCAGTGAGGGACAGGGGGCGAACTATGGCTACACCTTC. The encoded protein is CASSEGQGANYGYTF.

The CDR3 coding sequence is TGTGCCACCAGCAATCAGCGGGGGAACACAGATACGCAGTATTTT. Amino acid sequence: CATSNQRGNTDTQYF. The chain carries TRBV15 and TRBJ2-3; TRBD2 matches at 8 bases. This CDR3 has 15 amino acids. The junction had 5 bases not matched to a gene; V was cut back by 4 bases and J by 2 bases. Germline-derived CDR1 and CDR2 are LNHNV and YYDKDF (reference sequence).